The next 3 T cell receptor beta chains were all read from a single sample in a study of shared clonotypes between healthy human individuals. Assay: immunoSEQ multiplex PCR; the TCRdb copy retains only in-frame clones and omits some. The sample consists of over a million clones, approximately 97% of them appearing once. The sample comprised naive CD4+ T cells sorted from blood. Sample subset: CD45RA+ positively selected. Receptors were obtained from a man aged 25-45 years in good health.

V gene TRBV5-1 combines with J gene TRBJ2-7; TRBD1 agrees at 7 bases. Trimming at V came to 1 base and at J to 2 bases, leaving 3 bases not matched to a gene. Germline loops: CDR1 SGHRS, CDR2 YFSETQ. The CDR3 extends over 14 amino acids. The CDR3: CASSLKGATYEQYF. In DNA, the CDR3 is TGCGCCAGCAGCTTGAAGGGGGCTACCTACGAGCAGTACTTC.

V is TRBV29-1 and J is TRBJ1-1; D possibly corresponds to TRBD1 (5 bases). V lost 8 bases and J 1 base, leaving 14 bases between the germline ends. CDR3 size: 13 residues. The germline gives CDR1 SQVTM, CDR2 ANQGSEA. The CDR3 reads CSSHRGGNTEAFF. The CDR3 DNA sequence: TGCAGCTCACATCGGGGGGGGAACACTGAAGCTTTCTTT.

The chain combines TRBV7-3 with TRBJ2-3; 8 bases agree with TRBD2. The CDR3 has 15 residues. The V gene end was trimmed by 5 bases and the J gene end by 4 bases; junction bases not matched to a gene: 8. Germline CDR1 reads SGHTA; CDR2 reads FQGTGA. The CDR3 sequence: CASSQGLAPSDTQYF. DNA for the CDR3: TGTGCCAGCAGCCAAGGACTAGCCCCCTCAGATACGCAGTATTTT.